This record looks at one T cell receptor beta chain sequence and its context. The specificity of this receptor is unknown. Qualities for individual bases were not recorded, and no much larger clone is one base off. The entry originates in a study of blood T cell repertoires in COVID-19 (dated by TCRdb to 2018 to 2020). Study-level background: Samples covering the acute and convalescent phases of COVID-19 were provided by collaborators in the United States, Italy and Spain. The material from the prospective study consisted of cDNA or gDNA derived from T cells, B-cell-depleted T cells, or PBMCs. Deeply sampled blood TCRbeta repertoires from subjects exposed to, actively infected with, or recovered from COVID-19 were included in the dataset. The repertoires were released in a freely available public database intended as a resource for research on the immune response to SARS-CoV-2. Samples were obtained from the ongoing ImmuneRACE study (first 160 participants) and from about 1,300 subjects provided by 6 global collaborators. The sample metadata nearly always contained a de-identified subject ID, COVID-19 status, age in years and sex. HLA class I and class II types, where available, came from metadata supplied by the sample provider rather than from assay-based typing.

Each collaborating institution followed its own protocols to collect whole blood in K2EDTA tubes. For TCRbeta analysis, collaborator samples were shipped as frozen whole blood, as isolated PBMCs, or as DNA extracted from either sample type. Counted from cysteine to phenylalanine, this CDR3 has 14 amino acids. Only the CDR3 portion is preserved as DNA: 42 bases, with reading frame beginning at the first base. Per the germline V gene, MGHDK is the CDR1 and SYGVNS is the CDR2. The V and J ends are trimmed by 3 bases and 1 base, leaving 9 bases between them. On the study overall, not on this receptor specifically: The quantity of clinical and demographic metadata differed by source and by participant and was supplied without curation.

TCRbeta CDR3 regions were amplified from genomic DNA using the immunoSEQ Assay, a bias-controlled multiplex PCR. In the paper's pipeline: The number of nucleated cells in each sample was estimated by amplification of reference gene primers within the assay. Sequence reads were collapsed and filtered to measure the absolute abundance of every unique TCRbeta CDR3 rearrangement. For each sample, productive Simpson clonality was calculated as the square root of Simpson's diversity index across productive rearrangements. Imported from immuneACCESS, the table was reduced by TCRdb to in-frame sequences with V and J called. These copies leave out some clones; in studies compared against another copy, an unresolved V gene accounts for under half, and the cause of the remainder is not known. The V and J calls and clone size are taken from that table; D and trimming were inferred from the DNA. This sample lists around 170,000 clones; around 84% were detected once. The ten largest clones represent around an eighth of the sample.

The chain is made from TRBV25-1 and TRBJ1-2; tentative D gene TRBD1, with 5 bases matching. The sample taken for sequencing was peripheral blood. This TCR came from a man aged 30 to 45 with active or convalescent COVID-19. CDR3 region: CASSETAFNYGYTF. The sequenced DNA is TGTGCCAGCAGTGAGACAGCCTTTAACTATGGCTACACCTTC.